This TCR beta chain was profiled in a study of control samples from healthy donors and cancer patients. Profiled with immunoSEQ multiplex PCR; TCRdb holds only in-frame clones, not every one. The table includes 90,000 to 150,000 clones, more than 85% detected once. With V trimmed by 1 base and J by 1 base, 3 bases remained unmatched. Germline V lookup: CDR1 SNHLY, CDR2 FYNNEI. This CDR3 has 16 amino acids. Sequencing input: blood. The sequence was collected from a woman aged 18-35 years in good health. This chain joins TRBV2 and TRBJ1-2; 10 bases match TRBD1. In DNA, the CDR3 is TGTGCCAGCAGTGAAGGGACAGGGGGAGGTAACTATGGCTACACCTTC. It codes for CASSEGTGGGNYGYTF.